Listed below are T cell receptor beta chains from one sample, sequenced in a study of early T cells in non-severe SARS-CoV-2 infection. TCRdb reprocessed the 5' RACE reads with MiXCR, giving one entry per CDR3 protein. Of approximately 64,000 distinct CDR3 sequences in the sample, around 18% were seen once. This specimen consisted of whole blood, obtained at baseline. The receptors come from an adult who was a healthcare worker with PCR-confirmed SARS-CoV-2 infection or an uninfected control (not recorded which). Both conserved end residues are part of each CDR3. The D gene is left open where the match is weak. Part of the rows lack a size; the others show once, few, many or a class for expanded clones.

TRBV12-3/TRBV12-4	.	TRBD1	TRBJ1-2	CASSSRRQGAYGYTF	TGTGCCAGCAGTTCTCGGCGACAGGGAGCCTATGGCTACACCTTC
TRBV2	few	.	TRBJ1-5	CASRVTGSNQPQHF	TGTGCCAGCAGGGTTACAGGGAGTAATCAGCCCCAGCATTTT
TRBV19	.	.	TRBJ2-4	CASSRPRGVAKNIQYF	TGTGCCAGTAGTCGGCCCCGGGGTGTTGCCAAAAACATTCAGTACTTC
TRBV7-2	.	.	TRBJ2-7	CASSPRTGRGEQYF	TGTGCCAGCAGCCCCCGGACAGGGAGGGGCGAGCAGTACTTC
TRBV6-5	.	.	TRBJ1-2	CASSPDSRYGYTF	TGTGCCAGCAGCCCGGACAGTCGCTATGGCTACACCTTC
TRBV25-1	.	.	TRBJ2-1	CASSEISNEQFF	TGTGCCAGCAGTGAAATTTCCAATGAGCAGTTCTTC
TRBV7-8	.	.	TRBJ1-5	CASSRERFRYEPQHF	TGTGCCAGCAGTCGGGAAAGATTTCGGTATGAGCCCCAGCATTTT
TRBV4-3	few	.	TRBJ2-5	CASSQEAGFFETQYF	TGCGCCAGCAGCCAAGAGGCAGGGTTTTTCGAGACCCAGTACTTC
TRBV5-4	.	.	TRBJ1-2	CASSLVGMVDNYGYTF	TGTGCCAGCAGCTTAGTCGGGATGGTTGATAACTATGGCTACACCTTC
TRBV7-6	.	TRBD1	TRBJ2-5	CASSLAPGGTETQYF	TGTGCCAGCAGCTTAGCCCCAGGGGGCACGGAGACCCAGTACTTC
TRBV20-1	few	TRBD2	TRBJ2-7	CSAPGTSGRSHEQYF	TGCAGTGCTCCAGGGACTAGCGGGAGGTCCCACGAGCAGTACTTC
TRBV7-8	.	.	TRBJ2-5	CASSLNLWETQYF	TGTGCCAGCAGCTTGAATTTATGGGAGACCCAGTACTTC
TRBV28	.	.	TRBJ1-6	CASSSTRPGSPLHF	TGTGCCAGCAGTTCGACCCGGCCAGGTTCACCCCTCCACTTT
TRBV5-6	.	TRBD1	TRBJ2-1	CASSFLDRASYNEQFF	TGTGCCAGCAGCTTCCTGGACAGGGCCTCCTACAATGAGCAGTTCTTC
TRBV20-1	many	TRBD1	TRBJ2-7	CSARSGTGTGEPYEQYF	TGCAGTGCTAGATCGGGGACCGGGACAGGGGAACCCTACGAGCAGTACTTC
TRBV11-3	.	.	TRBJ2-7	CASSSRTDYEQYF	TGTGCCAGCAGCTCTCGGACGGACTACGAGCAGTACTTC
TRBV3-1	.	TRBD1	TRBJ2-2	CASSPFGTANTGELFF	TGTGCCAGCAGCCCTTTCGGGACAGCGAACACCGGGGAGCTGTTTTTT
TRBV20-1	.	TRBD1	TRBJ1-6	CSARGDSLSPLHF	TGCAGTGCTAGGGGGGACAGCTTGTCACCCCTCCACTTT
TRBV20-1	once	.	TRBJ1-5	CSAPFGGSNQPQHF	TGCAGTGCTCCCTTCGGGGGGAGCAATCAGCCCCAGCATTTT
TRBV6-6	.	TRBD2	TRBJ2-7	CASSATGLAAYEQYF	TGTGCCAGCAGTGCGACGGGACTAGCGGCCTACGAGCAGTACTTC
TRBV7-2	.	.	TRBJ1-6	CASSLERGGGSPLHF	TGTGCCAGCAGCTTAGAAAGGGGAGGTGGCTCACCCCTCCACTTT
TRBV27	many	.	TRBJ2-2	CASSSRVSGELFF	TGTGCCAGCAGTTCACGGGTTTCCGGGGAGCTGTTTTTT
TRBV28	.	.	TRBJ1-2	CASDSRYGYTF	TGTGCCAGCGACAGTCGATATGGCTACACCTTC
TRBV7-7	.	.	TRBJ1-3	CASSLAVGFGNTIYF	TGTGCCAGCAGCTTAGCGGTGGGTTTTGGAAACACCATATATTTT
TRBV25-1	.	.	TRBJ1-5	CASSGRGYQPQHF	TGTGCCAGCAGTGGGAGAGGGTACCAGCCCCAGCATTTT
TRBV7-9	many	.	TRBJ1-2	CASSLAGMSGYTF	TGTGCCAGCAGCTTAGCTGGGATGAGTGGCTACACCTTC
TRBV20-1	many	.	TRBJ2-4	CSARDQGVGNIQYF	TGCAGTGCTAGAGATCAAGGGGTTGGAAACATTCAGTACTTC
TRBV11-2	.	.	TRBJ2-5	CASSLASNPQETQYF	TGTGCCAGCAGCTTAGCTAGTAACCCCCAAGAGACCCAGTACTTC
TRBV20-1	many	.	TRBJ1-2	CSARDGGGSYGYTF	TGCAGTGCTAGAGATGGAGGGGGATCGTATGGCTACACCTTC
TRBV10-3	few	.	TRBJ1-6	CAISERGAQNSPLHF	TGTGCCATCAGTGAGAGGGGGGCTCAGAATTCACCCCTCCACTTT
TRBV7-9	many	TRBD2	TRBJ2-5	CASSGGTSGSQETQYF	TGTGCCAGCAGCGGTGGGACTAGCGGATCCCAAGAGACCCAGTACTTC
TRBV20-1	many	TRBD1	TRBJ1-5	CSAREQGVSNQPQHF	TGCAGTGCTAGAGAACAGGGGGTAAGCAATCAGCCCCAGCATTTT